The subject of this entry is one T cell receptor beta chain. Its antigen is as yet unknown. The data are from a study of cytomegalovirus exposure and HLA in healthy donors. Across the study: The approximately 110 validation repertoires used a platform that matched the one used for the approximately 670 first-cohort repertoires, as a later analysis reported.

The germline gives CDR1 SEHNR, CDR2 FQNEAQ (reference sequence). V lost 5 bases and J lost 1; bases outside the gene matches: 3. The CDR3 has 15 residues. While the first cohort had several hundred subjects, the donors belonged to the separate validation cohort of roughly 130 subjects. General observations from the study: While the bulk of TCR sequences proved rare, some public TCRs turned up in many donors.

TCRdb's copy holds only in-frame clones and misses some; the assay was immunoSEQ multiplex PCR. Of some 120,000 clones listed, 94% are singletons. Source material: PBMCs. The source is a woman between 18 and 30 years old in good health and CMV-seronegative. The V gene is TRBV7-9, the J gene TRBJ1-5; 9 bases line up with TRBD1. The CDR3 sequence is CASSTGTGSNQPQHF. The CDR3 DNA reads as TGTGCCAGCAGCACCGGGACAGGGAGCAATCAGCCCCAGCATTTT.